This is a list of T cell receptor beta chains from one sample in a study of T cell responses to AZD1222 COVID-19 vaccine. This table comes from immunoSEQ multiplex PCR, and its TCRdb copy is limited to in-frame clones, with some not included. In the table there are about 150,000 clones, approximately 90% of which are singletons. The source was peripheral blood, collected on day 0 of AZD1222 vaccination. The receptors come from an adult in good health. CDR3s include the opening cysteine and the closing phenylalanine or tryptophan. A D gene is named only where the DNA matches it firmly. Some rows have no size entry. The others give once, few or many, or a class for an expanded clone.

DNA	CDR3	D	V	size	J
TGCAGTGCTAGTGAATTTGCGTTAGTGGGATACAATGAGCAGTTCTTC	CSASEFALVGYNEQFF	-	TRBV20-1	-	TRBJ2-1
TGTGCCAGCTCAGGCTTCAATGAGCAGTTCTTC	CASSGFNEQFF	-	TRBV6-5	-	TRBJ2-1
TGTGCCAGCAGTCCACAACCCTCACCGGTTAGCAATCAGCCCCAGCATTTT	CASSPQPSPVSNQPQHF	-	TRBV27	-	TRBJ1-5
TGTGCCAGCAGTTACTATAGGGGGTACTCCTACGAGCAGTACTTC	CASSYYRGYSYEQYF	-	TRBV6-5	-	TRBJ2-7
TGCGCCAGCAGCCAAGACGCAGGCCCTTCACCCCTCCACTTT	CASSQDAGPSPLHF	-	TRBV4-3	-	TRBJ1-6
TGTGCCAGCAGCCCCGGACTAGCACAGTACGAGCAGTACTTC	CASSPGLAQYEQYF	TRBD2	TRBV9	-	TRBJ2-7
TGTGCCATCAGTGAGAGTGAGCTCCGTAGCCACGAGCAGTACTTC	CAISESELRSHEQYF	-	TRBV10-3	-	TRBJ2-7
TGTGCCACCAGCAGCCAACTCAGGGAGGGCGGAGAGACCCAGTACTTC	CATSSQLREGGETQYF	TRBD2	TRBV15	-	TRBJ2-5
TGTGCCATCAGCCCGGACGGACCCAATCAGCCCCAGCATTTT	CAISPDGPNQPQHF	-	TRBV10-3	-	TRBJ1-5
TGTGCCACCAGTAGGGGGGCCTACAATGAGCAGTTCTTC	CATSRGAYNEQFF	-	TRBV24-1	-	TRBJ2-1
TGTGCCAGCAGCTGGACAGGGGGCGGGAACGAGCAGTACTTC	CASSWTGGGNEQYF	TRBD1	TRBV28	few	TRBJ2-7
TGTGCCAGCACCCCGGGACAGTACACTGAAGCTTTCTTT	CASTPGQYTEAFF	TRBD1	TRBV6-5	-	TRBJ1-1
TGTGCCATCAGTGAGGACAGGGGGGGCTATGGCTACACCTTC	CAISEDRGGYGYTF	TRBD1	TRBV10-3	-	TRBJ1-2
TGTGCCAGTCGTACCGGAGGTGGACAGTTTGCAACTAATGAAAAACTGTTTTTT	CASRTGGGQFATNEKLFF	-	TRBV19	-	TRBJ1-4
TGCAGCGCAGAACGGGGGTTGGGGGGAGAAAACATTCAGTACTTC	CSAERGLGGENIQYF	-	TRBV29-1	-	TRBJ2-4
TGTGCCAGCAGTCCCGGGACCCTCTATGGCTACACCTTC	CASSPGTLYGYTF	-	TRBV28	once	TRBJ1-2
TGTGCCAGCAGCCCCGACGGGGGGAACTATGGCTACACCTTC	CASSPDGGNYGYTF	-	TRBV7-9	-	TRBJ1-2